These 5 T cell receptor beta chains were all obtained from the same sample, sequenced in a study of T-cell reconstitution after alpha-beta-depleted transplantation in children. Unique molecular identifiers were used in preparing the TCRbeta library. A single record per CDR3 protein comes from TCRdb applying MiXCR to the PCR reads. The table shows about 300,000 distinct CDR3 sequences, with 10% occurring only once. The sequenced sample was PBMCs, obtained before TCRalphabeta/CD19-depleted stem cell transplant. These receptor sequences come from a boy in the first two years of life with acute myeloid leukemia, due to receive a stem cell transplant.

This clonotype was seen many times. CDR3 coding DNA: TGTGCCAGCAGCCAAAGGACAGGGCCTGGCAATGAGCAGTTCTTC. Translated, it gives CASSQRTGPGNEQFF. This chain connects TRBV12-3 or TRBV12-4 to TRBJ2-1; 8 positions agree with TRBD1. This CDR3 has 15 residues. The V segment lost 6 bases and the J segment 6 bases; nucleotides outside the gene matches: 10.

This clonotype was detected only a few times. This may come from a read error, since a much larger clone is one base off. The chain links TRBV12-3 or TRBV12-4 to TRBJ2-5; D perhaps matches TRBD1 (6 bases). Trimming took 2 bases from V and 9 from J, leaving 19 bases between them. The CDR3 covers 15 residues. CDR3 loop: CASSLSRTAVMAQYF. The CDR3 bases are TGTGCCAGCAGTTTAAGTCGGACAGCGGTTATGGCCCAGTACTTC.

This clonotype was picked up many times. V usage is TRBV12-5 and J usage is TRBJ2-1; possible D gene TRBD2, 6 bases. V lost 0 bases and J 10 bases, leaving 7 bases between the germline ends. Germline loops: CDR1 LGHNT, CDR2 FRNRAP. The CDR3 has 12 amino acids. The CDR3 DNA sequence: TGTGCTAGTGGTTTGGTACGGGGGGAGCAGTTCTTC. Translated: CASGLVRGEQFF.

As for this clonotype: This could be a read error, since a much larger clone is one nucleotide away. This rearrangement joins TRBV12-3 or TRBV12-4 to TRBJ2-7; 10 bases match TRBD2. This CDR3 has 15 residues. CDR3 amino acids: CASSSGLAAAYDQYF. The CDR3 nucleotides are TGTGCCAGCAGTTCCGGACTAGCGGCCGCCTACGACCAGTACTTC.

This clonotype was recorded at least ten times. CDR3 DNA sequence: TGTGCCAGCAGTTCCGGGACACCGAGCTCCTACGAGCAGTACTTC. As protein: CASSSGTPSSYEQYF. This chain uses TRBV12-3 or TRBV12-4 with TRBJ2-7; D might be TRBD1 (6 bases). V shed 4 bases and J shed 0 bases, with 13 bases lying between them. The CDR3 consists of 15 residues.